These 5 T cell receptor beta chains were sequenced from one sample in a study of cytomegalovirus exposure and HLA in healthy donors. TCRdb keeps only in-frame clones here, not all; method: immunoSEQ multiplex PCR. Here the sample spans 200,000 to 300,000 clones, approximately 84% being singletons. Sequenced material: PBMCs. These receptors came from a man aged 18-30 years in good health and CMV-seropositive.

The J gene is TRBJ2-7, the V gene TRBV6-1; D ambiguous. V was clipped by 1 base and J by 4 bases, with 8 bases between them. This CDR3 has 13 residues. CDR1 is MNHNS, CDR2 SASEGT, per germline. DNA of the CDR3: TGTGCCAGCAGTGAAGGATCCTATTACGAGCAGTACTTC. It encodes CASSEGSYYEQYF.

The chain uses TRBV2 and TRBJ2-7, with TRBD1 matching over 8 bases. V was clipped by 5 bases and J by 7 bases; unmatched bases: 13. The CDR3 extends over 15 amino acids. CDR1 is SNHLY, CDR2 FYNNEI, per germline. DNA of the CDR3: TGTGCCAGCAGTACAACGACAGGGGTATCGGTGGAGCAGTACTTC. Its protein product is CASSTTTGVSVEQYF. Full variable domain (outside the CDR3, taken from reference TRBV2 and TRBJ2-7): EPEVTQTPSHQVTQMGQEVILRCVPISNHLYFYWYRQILGQKVEFLVSFYNNEISEKSEIFDDQFSVERPDGSNFTLKIRSTKLEDSAMYFCASSTTTGVSVEQYFGPGTRLTVT.

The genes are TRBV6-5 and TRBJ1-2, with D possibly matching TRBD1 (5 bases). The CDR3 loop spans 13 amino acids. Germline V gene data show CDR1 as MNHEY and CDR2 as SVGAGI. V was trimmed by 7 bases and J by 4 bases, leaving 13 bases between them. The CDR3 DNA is TGTGCCAGCACCGCCGGGGCCCCCTATGGCTACACCTTC. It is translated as CASTAGAPYGYTF.

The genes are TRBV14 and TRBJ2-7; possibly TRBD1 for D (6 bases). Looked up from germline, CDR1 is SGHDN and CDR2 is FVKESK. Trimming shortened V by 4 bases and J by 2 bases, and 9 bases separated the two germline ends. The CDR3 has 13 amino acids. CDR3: CASSPGQTYEQYF. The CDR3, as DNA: TGTGCCAGCAGCCCCGGACAGACCTACGAGCAGTACTTC.

CDR3 protein: CASNRDRDTEAFF. DNA of the CDR3: TGTGCCAGCAACAGGGATAGGGACACTGAAGCTTTCTTT. The V call is TRBV11-1, the J call TRBJ1-1; D is possibly TRBD1 (6 bases). This CDR3 spans 13 amino acids. V shed 7 bases and J shed 3 bases, with 12 bases lying between them. Germline values: CDR1 SGHAT, CDR2 FQDESV (reference sequence).